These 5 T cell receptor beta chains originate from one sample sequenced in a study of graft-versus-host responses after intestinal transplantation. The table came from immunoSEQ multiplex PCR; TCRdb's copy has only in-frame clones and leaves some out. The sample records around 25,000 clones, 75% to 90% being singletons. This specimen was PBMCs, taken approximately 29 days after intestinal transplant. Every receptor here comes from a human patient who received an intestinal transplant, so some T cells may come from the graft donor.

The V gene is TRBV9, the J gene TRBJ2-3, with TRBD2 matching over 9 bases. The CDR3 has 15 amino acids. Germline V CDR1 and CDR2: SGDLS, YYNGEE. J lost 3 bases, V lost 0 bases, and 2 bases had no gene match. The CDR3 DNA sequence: TGTGCCAGCAGCGTAGAGCTAGCGGGGACAGATACGCAGTATTTT. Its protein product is CASSVELAGTDTQYF.

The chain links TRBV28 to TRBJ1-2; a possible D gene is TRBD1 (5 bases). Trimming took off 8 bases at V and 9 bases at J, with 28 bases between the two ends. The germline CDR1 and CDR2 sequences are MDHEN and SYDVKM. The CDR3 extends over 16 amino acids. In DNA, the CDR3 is TGTGCCAGCTTGGGGGAGGGAAGGAGACAGCGTATAAGCTACACCTTC. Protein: CASLGEGRRQRISYTF.

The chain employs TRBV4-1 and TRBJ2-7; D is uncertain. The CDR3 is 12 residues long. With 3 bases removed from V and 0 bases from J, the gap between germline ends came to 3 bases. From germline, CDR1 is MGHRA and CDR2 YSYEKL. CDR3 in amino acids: CASSQDSYEQYF. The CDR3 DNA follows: TGCGCCAGCAGCCAGGACTCCTACGAGCAGTACTTC.

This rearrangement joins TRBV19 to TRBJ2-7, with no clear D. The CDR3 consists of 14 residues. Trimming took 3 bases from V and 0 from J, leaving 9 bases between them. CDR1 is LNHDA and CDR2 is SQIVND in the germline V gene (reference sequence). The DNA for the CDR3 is TGTGCCAGTAGTATCGGAGCAGTCTCCTACGAGCAGTACTTC. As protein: CASSIGAVSYEQYF.

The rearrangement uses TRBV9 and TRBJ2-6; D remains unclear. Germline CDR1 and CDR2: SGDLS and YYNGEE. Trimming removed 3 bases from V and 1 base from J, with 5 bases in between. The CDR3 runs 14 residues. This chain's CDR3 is CASSAPSGANVLTF. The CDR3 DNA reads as TGTGCCAGCAGCGCGCCGTCTGGGGCCAACGTCCTGACTTTC.